This T cell receptor (beta chain) was captured by sequencing in a study of T cells in Graves' hyperthyroidism and ophthalmopathy. Regarding the study as a whole: Blood also carried most thyroid clonotypes expanded above 0.001.

What was amplified from RNA transcripts were TCR beta CDR3 regions. With the HTBI primer set, the TCR CDR3 went through a first round of RT-PCR. TCRdb independently ran MiXCR on the multiplex PCR reads; one entry per CDR3 protein. The data show hundreds of thousands of distinct CDR3 sequences, around 17% seen once. Exclusion of patients followed from uncontrolled infection, other autoimmune disease, pregnancy or lactation. Every diagnosis used clinical symptoms, serum thyroxine and TRAb, thyroid ultrasound and orbital computed tomography. This clonotype has just a few counts. Its antigen is unidentified. Likely a read error: the CDR3 ends without its conserved phenylalanine or tryptophan. V lost 5 bases and J 5 bases, leaving 12 bases between the germline ends. Germline V lookup: CDR1 MDHEN, CDR2 SYDVKM. CDR3 size: 13 residues.

The TCR was taken from a woman under 30 with Graves' ophthalmopathy. The source material was blood. This chain connects TRBV28 to TRBJ1-2; D gene uncertain. Here the CDR3 reads CASSPPTPYGYTS. The DNA for the CDR3 is TGTGCCAGCAGTCCGCCGACCCCGTATGGCTACACCTCC.